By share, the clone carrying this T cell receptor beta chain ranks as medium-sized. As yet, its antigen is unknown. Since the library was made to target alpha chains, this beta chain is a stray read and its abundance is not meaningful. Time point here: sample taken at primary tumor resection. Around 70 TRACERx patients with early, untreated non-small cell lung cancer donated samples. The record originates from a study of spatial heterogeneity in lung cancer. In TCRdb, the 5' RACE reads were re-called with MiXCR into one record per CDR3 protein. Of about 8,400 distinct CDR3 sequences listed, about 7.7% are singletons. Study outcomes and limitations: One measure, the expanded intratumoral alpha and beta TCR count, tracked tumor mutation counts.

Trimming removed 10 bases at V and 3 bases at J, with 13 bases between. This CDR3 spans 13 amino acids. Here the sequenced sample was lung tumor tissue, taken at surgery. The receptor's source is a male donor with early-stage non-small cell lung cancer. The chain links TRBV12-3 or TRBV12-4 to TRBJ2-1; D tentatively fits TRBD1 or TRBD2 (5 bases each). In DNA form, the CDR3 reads TGTGCCACCCGGGACGGAAACTACAATGAGCAGTTCTTC. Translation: CATRDGNYNEQFF.